Shown below are 10 T cell receptor beta chains from a single sample sequenced in a study of cytomegalovirus exposure and HLA in healthy donors. The PCR made use of 60 Vbeta and 13 Jbeta primers. Using immunoSEQ multiplex PCR, the repertoire was profiled, and TCRdb retains in-frame clones only, with some absent. The sample contains around 140,000 clones, 75% to 80% of which appear only once. The sequenced material came from PBMCs. The receptors were gathered from a male donor in good health and CMV-seronegative.

This clone has just a few counts. V and J are TRBV4-2 and TRBJ1-4, with a tentative D call TRBD1 (5 bases). This CDR3 region has 13 residues. Germline values: CDR1 LGHNA, CDR2 YNFKEQ. The germline V and J ends were trimmed by 0 bases and 8 bases, with 7 bases remaining between them. In DNA, the CDR3 is TGTGCCAGCAGCCAAGATGGGGCGGAAAAACTGTTTTTT. It translates to CASSQDGAEKLFF.

This clone has more than one count but fewer than ten. V is TRBV9 and J is TRBJ2-5, with D uncertain. Germline lookup yields CDR1 SGDLS and CDR2 YYNGEE. This CDR3 has 11 residues. V shed 4 bases and J shed 3 bases, with 4 bases lying between them. Here the CDR3 reads CASSPKETQYF. CDR3 DNA sequence: TGTGCCAGCAGCCCAAAAGAGACCCAGTACTTC.

This chain joins TRBV5-5 and TRBJ1-2; 7 nucleotides agree with TRBD1. Looked up from germline, CDR1 is SGHKS and CDR2 is YYEKEE (reference sequence). The CDR3 is 16 residues long. V was clipped by 4 bases and J by 0 bases; unmatched bases: 9. DNA for the CDR3: TGTGCCAGCAGCGGAACCGACAGGGAAGCTAACTATGGCTACACCTTC. It is translated as CASSGTDREANYGYTF.

As DNA, the CDR3 is TGTGCCAGCAGCTTAGATCTTATTGGGGGGGGGCCCTACAATGAGCAGTTCTTC. This sequence encodes CASSLDLIGGGPYNEQFF. V and J are TRBV11-2 and TRBJ2-1; possible D gene TRBD2, 7 bases. The germline gives CDR1 SGHAT, CDR2 FQNNGV. V lost 0 bases, J lost 2 bases, and 17 bases lay in between. The CDR3 sequence is 18 residues long.

This clone was recorded once. This chain links TRBV4-1 with TRBJ2-7; D is possibly TRBD1 (6 bases). CDR1 MGHRA and CDR2 YSYEKL come from the germline V gene. The CDR3 extends over 15 amino acids. V was shortened by 0 bases and J by 5 bases, with 14 bases between the two germline ends. CDR3 DNA sequence: TGCGCCAGCAGCCAAGATCCGTCTCAGGGGCACGAGCAGTACTTC. This encodes CASSQDPSQGHEQYF.

The V gene is TRBV7-9, the J gene TRBJ2-7; D is undetermined. The CDR3 runs to 15 residues. The V and J ends lost 3 bases and 2 bases respectively, with 14 bases between them. Germline V gene data show CDR1 as SEHNR and CDR2 as FQNEAQ (reference sequence). The CDR3: CASSFGSELPYEQYF. For the CDR3, the DNA is TGTGCCAGCAGCTTCGGCTCGGAGTTACCCTACGAGCAGTACTTC.

This clone was counted between two and nine times. This chain connects TRBV7-9 to TRBJ2-7; D is possibly TRBD2 (6 bases). The length of the CDR3 is 13 residues. Germline lookup yields CDR1 SEHNR and CDR2 FQNEAQ (reference sequence). The germline V and J ends were trimmed by 5 bases and 3 bases, with 11 bases remaining between them. The CDR3 bases are TGTGCCAGCAGCGACCCGGGAGACTACGAGCAGTACTTC. Translating it yields CASSDPGDYEQYF.

The rearrangement joins TRBV9 to TRBJ2-4; D is perhaps TRBD1 (5 bases). The V gene lost 0 bases and the J gene lost 8 bases, with 12 bases spanning the gap. Germline V gives CDR1 SGDLS, CDR2 YYNGEE. This CDR3 contains 14 residues. The CDR3 reads CASSVAWGVDIQYF. CDR3 in DNA: TGTGCCAGCAGCGTAGCTTGGGGCGTAGACATTCAGTACTTC.

The J gene is TRBJ2-2, the V gene TRBV7-2; no clear D gene. Germline assignment: CDR1 SGHTA and CDR2 FQGNSA. Between the trimmed V and J ends, which lost 8 bases and 6 bases, there was a span of 10 bases. This CDR3 spans 12 amino acids. The CDR3 sequence: CASSAPAGELFF. The CDR3 DNA reads as TGTGCCAGCTCCGCCCCAGCCGGGGAGCTGTTTTTT.

This chain joins TRBV5-6 and TRBJ1-1; possibly TRBD1 for D (5 bases). From germline, CDR1 is SGHDT and CDR2 YYEEEE. This CDR3 is 14 amino acids long. The ends were cut back, 4 bases at V and 3 bases at J, with 13 bases in the middle. In DNA, the CDR3 is TGTGCCAGCAGCAATCGGGGGTTTGACACTGAAGCTTTCTTT. It codes for CASSNRGFDTEAFF. Filled out from reference TRBV5-6 and TRBJ1-1, the complete variable domain reads DAGVTQSPTHLIKTRGQQVTLRCSPKSGHDTVSWYQQALGQGPQFIFQYYEEEERQRGNFPDRFSGHQFPNYSSELNVNALLLGDSALYLCASSNRGFDTEAFFGQGTRLTVV.